This is a list of T cell receptor beta chains from one sample in a study of T cells in Graves' hyperthyroidism and ophthalmopathy. One entry per CDR3 protein results from TCRdb running MiXCR on the multiplex PCR reads. The top ten hold around 32% of the sample, which has nearly 750,000 distinct CDR3 sequences, around 40% seen once. Specimen: blood. These receptors were taken from a woman aged 40 to 55 with Graves' hyperthyroidism. Each CDR3 is given with its conserved first and last residue. D genes are given only for firm matches. Not every row has a clone size; where given, it reads once, few, many or a size class.

- many TRBJ2-7 TRBV7-9 CASSLTVGSYEQYF TGTGCCAGCAGCTTGACCGTTGGCTCCTACGAGCAGTACTTC
- few TRBJ2-2 TRBV6-4 CASKISGNTGELFF TGTGCCAGCAAGATTAGCGGCAACACCGGGGAGCTGTTTTTT
- - TRBJ2-5 TRBV6-5 CASSFSAGTSETQYF TGTGCCAGCAGTTTCTCTGCAGGGACATCGGAGACCCAGTACTTC
- few TRBJ1-5 TRBV7-2 CASSLRPGEEPQHF TGTGCCAGCAGCTTAAGGCCAGGGGAGGAGCCCCAGCATTTT
- few TRBJ2-5 TRBV4-3 CASSPLYDSSRTQYF TGCGCCAGCAGCCCCTTATACGACAGCTCACGGACCCAGTACTTC
- many TRBJ1-1 TRBV5-5 CASRAEGTEAFF TGTGCCAGCAGGGCGGAAGGCACTGAAGCTTTCTTT
- - TRBJ1-5 TRBV12-3/TRBV12-4 CASSLGPLYSNQPQHF TGTGCCAGCAGTTTGGGACCCCTTTATAGCAATCAGCCCCAGCATTTT
TRBD1 many TRBJ1-5 TRBV10-3 CAISARTGEQPQHF TGTGCCATCAGTGCGAGGACAGGTGAACAGCCCCAGCATTTT
- few TRBJ1-2 TRBV4-3 CASRGGATRGYTF TGCGCCAGCAGGGGAGGGGCGACGAGAGGCTACACCTTC
- - TRBJ2-5 TRBV7-9 CASSHRVGTQYF TGTGCCAGCAGCCACCGGGTGGGGACCCAGTACTTC
- once TRBJ2-5 TRBV20-1 CSAKFGANQETQHF TGCAGTGCTAAGTTCGGGGCCAACCAAGAGACCCAGCACTTC
- - TRBJ2-7 TRBV7-2 CASSQEGRIPYEQYF TGCGCCAGCAGCCAAGAGGGCAGGATCCCCTACGAGCAGTACTTC
TRBD1 - TRBJ2-2 TRBV2 CASSKSIPGQGRTGELFF TGTGCCAGCAGTAAATCTATACCGGGACAGGGTCGTACCGGGGAGCTGTTTTTT
TRBD1 - TRBJ2-7 TRBV7-2 CASSGPGQALNEQYF TGTGCCAGCAGCGGACCGGGACAGGCCCTAAATGAGCAGTACTTC
- - TRBJ2-6 TRBV29-1 CSVDDSGANVLTF TGCAGCGTTGACGACTCTGGGGCCAACGTCCTGACTTTC
- - TRBJ2-7 TRBV13 CASSSHGLSSSYEQYF TGTGCCAGCAGCTCTCACGGGCTATCGAGCTCCTACGAGCAGTACTTC
TRBD1 - TRBJ1-2 TRBV6-5 CASSPHKDRAGYTF TGTGCCAGCAGTCCACACAAGGACAGGGCCGGCTACACCTTC
TRBD1 - TRBJ1-2 TRBV29-1 CSVVRDRGSGGYTF TGCAGCGTTGTGAGGGACAGGGGATCGGGTGGCTACACCTTC
- many TRBJ1-2 TRBV5-8 CASSLEYSEYGYTF TGTGCCAGCAGCTTGGAGTACAGCGAATATGGCTACACCTTC
- many TRBJ1-1 TRBV7-9 CASSFFVVLHTEAFF TGTGCCAGCAGCTTTTTTGTGGTTCTGCACACTGAAGCTTTCTTT
- - TRBJ2-7 TRBV3-1 CASNRGRGEQYF TGTGCCAGCAACCGCGGACGAGGCGAGCAGTACTTC
TRBD2 few TRBJ2-3 TRBV7-9 CASSPSGRVADTQYF TGTGCCAGCAGCCCGAGCGGGAGGGTGGCAGATACGCAGTATTTT
- many TRBJ1-1 TRBV2 CASAVQMNTEAFF TGTGCCAGCGCCGTCCAGATGAACACTGAAGCTTTCTTT
- many TRBJ1-4 TRBV15 CATSRELDEKLFF TGTGCCACCAGCAGAGAGTTGGATGAAAAACTGTTTTTT
TRBD1 - TRBJ2-7 TRBV7-9 CASSTRQGYNNEQYF TGTGCCAGCAGCACCCGACAGGGCTATAACAATGAGCAGTACTTC
- many TRBJ1-6 TRBV14 CASSQARDSPLHF TGTGCCAGCAGCCAAGCCCGGGATTCACCCCTCCACTTT
TRBD1 many TRBJ1-2 TRBV7-9 CASSLPWTGLGYTF TGTGCCAGCAGCTTACCCTGGACAGGTCTTGGCTACACCTTC
- - TRBJ1-2 TRBV30 CAWSYYRRLQGYTF TGTGCCTGGAGTTATTACAGACGTCTTCAGGGCTACACCTTC
- - TRBJ2-7 TRBV7-1 CASSSQGGTLHYEQYF TGTGCCAGCAGCTCTCAGGGGGGGACCCTCCATTACGAGCAGTACTTC
- many TRBJ1-5 TRBV7-9 CASSPTPSNQPQHF TGTGCCAGCAGCCCGACACCCAGCAATCAGCCCCAGCATTTT
- many TRBJ1-2 TRBV12-3/TRBV12-4 CASSLMASHGYTF TGTGCCAGCAGTTTAATGGCATCCCATGGCTACACCTTC
TRBD2 - TRBJ2-2 TRBV9 CASSVGSGGSTGELFF TGTGCCAGCAGCGTAGGAAGCGGGGGAAGCACCGGGGAGCTGTTTTTT
- many TRBJ2-5 TRBV7-9 CASSSKTDQETQYF TGTGCCAGCAGCTCGAAGACAGACCAAGAGACCCAGTACTTC
- - TRBJ2-7 TRBV10-3 CAISGGSYYYEQYF TGTGCCATCAGTGGGGGGTCCTACTACTACGAGCAGTACTTC
- many TRBJ2-7 TRBV5-6 CASSFGLSYEQYF TGTGCCAGCAGCTTTGGACTGTCCTACGAGCAGTACTTC
- - TRBJ2-1 TRBV5-1 CASSLLGREQFF TGCGCCAGCAGCCTGCTAGGTCGCGAGCAGTTCTTC
TRBD2 many TRBJ2-7 TRBV2 CASSRTSGPIYEQYF TGTGCCAGCAGTCGGACTAGCGGCCCCATCTACGAGCAGTACTTC
TRBD2 few TRBJ2-2 TRBV6-6 CASSSGSAGELFF TGTGCCAGCAGTAGCGGGAGTGCCGGGGAGCTGTTTTTT
- many TRBJ1-4 TRBV7-2 CASGQYNEKLFF TGTGCCAGTGGACAGTATAATGAAAAACTGTTTTTT
TRBD1 - TRBJ1-5 TRBV7-9 CASSGQGGDRPQHF TGTGCCAGCAGCGGACAGGGGGGGGATCGGCCCCAGCATTTT
- - TRBJ1-3 TRBV11-2 CASSSVAGSLGNTIYF TGTGCCAGCAGCTCGGTCGCGGGTTCTCTGGGAAACACCATATATTTT